This T cell receptor beta chain was documented in a study of control samples from healthy donors and cancer patients. The CDR3 extends over 15 amino acids. Germline V CDR1 and CDR2: SGDLS, YYNGEE. V was clipped by 0 bases and J by 0 bases, with 9 bases between them. TCRdb's copy holds only in-frame clones and misses some; the assay was immunoSEQ multiplex PCR. This table holds tens of thousands of clones, approximately 94% found once. This receptor was taken from a young man in good health. The sample was blood. The chain couples TRBV9 to TRBJ1-2; unclear D gene. The CDR3 here is CASSVAAEANYGYTF. The CDR3 DNA is TGTGCCAGCAGCGTAGCGGCGGAAGCTAACTATGGCTACACCTTC.